The 6 T cell receptor beta chains given below trace back to one sample, sequenced in a study of T cell clonality in common variable immunodeficiency. Study observations and caveats: In common variable immunodeficiency, TCR beta chains reportedly carried fewer deletions and N-nucleotide insertions.

Generated by immunoSEQ multiplex PCR, the TCRdb table keeps only in-frame clones and is missing some. The sample shows 16,000 or so clones, none of them appearing just once. These receptors lack a known antigen. The sample taken for sequencing was peripheral blood mononuclear cells. The receptors here all came from a human donor with common variable immunodeficiency.

This clone was recorded at least ten times. The read finishes 3 residues shy of the CDR3 end, and the germline J gene is used to complete it. This chain uses TRBV20-1 with TRBJ2-3; TRBD2 agrees at 8 bases. Germline V gene data show CDR1 as DFQATT and CDR2 as SNEGSKA (reference sequence). The trim removed 7 bases at V and 3 bases at J, leaving 9 bases unmatched. The CDR3 runs to 14 residues. CDR3: CSDFGGGNTDTQYF. The DNA read from the CDR3 is TGCAGTGATTTCGGCGGGGGGAATACAGATACG.

This clone was found many times. Sequencing ends 3 residues short of the CDR3 end; the germline J gene provides the rest. The chain is built from TRBV20-1 and TRBJ2-1; TRBD2 aligns across 12 bases. The CDR3 is made up of 16 amino acids. Trimming took 6 bases from V and 0 from J; bases not matched to a gene: 6. CDR1 is DFQATT and CDR2 is SNEGSKA in the germline V gene (reference sequence). The sequenced CDR3 bases are TGCAGTGCGAGGGGACTAGCGGGCTTCTCCTACAATGAG. Translation gives CSARGLAGFSYNE. The entire CDR3 sequence reads CSARGLAGFSYNEQFF.

This clone was detected a few times. This CDR3 reads CAWRTGTGHEKLFF. Incomplete CDR3 DNA: TGTGCCTGGAGAACCGGGACAGGGCATGAAAAA. This chain links TRBV30 with TRBJ1-4, with TRBD1 matching 9 bases. The read ends 3 residues before the CDR3 terminus; that terminus is restored from the germline J gene. Germline CDR1 is GTSNPN and CDR2 is SVGIG (reference sequence). The CDR3 is made up of 14 amino acids. V shed 3 bases and J 6 bases; nucleotides not matched to a gene: 5.

Concerning this clone itself: Read sequence stops 3 residues before the CDR3 end, and the germline J gene provides the missing end. The chain carries TRBV30 and TRBJ1-2; possible D gene TRBD1, 5 bases. CDR3 length: 15 amino acids. Germline V CDR1 and CDR2: GTSNPN, SVGIG (reference sequence). Trimming pared 0 bases from V and 3 bases from J, leaving 14 bases between. CDR3 bases read: TGTGCCTGGAGTGTACTACAGGCCAGCGACTATGGC. It codes for CAWSVLQASDYG. The whole CDR3 reads CAWSVLQASDYGYTF.

This clone was picked up a small number of times. Partial CDR3 DNA: TGTGCCAGCACCCCCTTTTCAGCCTACAATGAG. Its protein product is CASTPFSAYNE. The entire CDR3 protein reads CASTPFSAYNEQFF. This chain uses TRBV7-9 with TRBJ2-1; D not resolved. The read ends 3 residues shy of where the CDR3 ends; the end is completed using the germline J gene. CDR3 length equals 14 residues. The ends were cut back, 7 bases at V and 2 bases at J, with 12 bases in the middle. Per the germline V gene, CDR1 is SEHNR and CDR2 is FQNEAQ (reference sequence).

This clone was seen a handful of times. The read terminates 3 residues ahead of where the CDR3 ends, so the germline J gene completes it. The chain joins TRBV18 to TRBJ2-2; D may be TRBD1 (5 bases). The CDR3 runs 15 residues. V lost 3 bases and J 5 bases, leaving 13 bases between the germline ends. Looked up from germline, CDR1 is KGHSH and CDR2 is LQKENI. The DNA read from the CDR3 is TGTGCCAGCTCACCGCTGGCGGCAGGGACCGGGGAG. This encodes CASSPLAAGTGE. The entire CDR3 protein is CASSPLAAGTGELFF.